Below are 23 T cell receptor beta chains sequenced from a single sample in a study of technical replicates of blood from a handful of donors. Profiling relied on immunoSEQ multiplex PCR, and the TCRdb table lists in-frame clones only, not all of them. The table lists tens of thousands of clones, approximately 90% of them singletons. Source material: T cells isolated from PBMCs. All receptors come from a human donor in good health.

There are a few counts of this clone. The chain combines TRBV30 with TRBJ1-5, with 7 bases lining up with TRBD1. Per germline, CDR1 GTSNPN and CDR2 SVGIG (reference sequence). J gave up 4 bases and V 3 bases, and 3 bases lay outside the gene matches. The CDR3 is made up of 13 amino acids. The CDR3 loop reads CAWSQQGNQPQHF. CDR3 nucleotide sequence: TGTGCCTGGAGCCAACAGGGGAATCAGCCCCAGCATTTT.

This clone was picked up one time. The CDR3 DNA reads TGTGCCAGCGGACGGGAGGCCCTCACAGATACGCAGTATTTT. Protein sequence: CASGREALTDTQYF. The chain is built from TRBV5-6 and TRBJ2-3; 7 bases map to TRBD2. V lost 7 bases and J lost 2; bases outside the gene matches: 7. This CDR3 contains 14 residues. CDR1 and CDR2 from the germline V gene are SGHDT and YYEEEE.

The CDR3 DNA follows: TGTGCCAGCAGAGCGACGGGCTACGAGCAGTACTTC. It encodes CASRATGYEQYF. The chain uses TRBV6-5 and TRBJ2-7, with D hard to call. The V and J ends lost 6 bases and 3 bases respectively, with 9 bases between them. CDR1 is MNHEY, CDR2 SVGAGI, per germline. The CDR3 is 12 residues long.

The V gene is TRBV15, the J gene TRBJ2-2; 14 bases map to TRBD2. Trimming removed 5 bases from V and 7 bases from J; junction bases left unmatched: 3. This CDR3 contains 15 residues. The germline V gene has CDR1 LNHNV and CDR2 YYDKDF (reference sequence). In DNA, the CDR3 is TGTGCCACCAGCGAGGGACTAGCGGGAGACGGGGAGCTGTTTTTT. It is translated as CATSEGLAGDGELFF.

This clone is a singleton in its sample. The V and J genes are TRBV14 and TRBJ2-1; D unresolved. Trimming left V 4 bases short and J 7 bases short, with 11 bases between. CDR3 length: 13 residues. The germline CDR1 and CDR2 sequences are SGHDN and FVKESK. This chain's CDR3 is CASSLSQNNEQFF. DNA of the CDR3: TGTGCCAGCAGCCTGTCACAAAATAATGAGCAGTTCTTC.

V usage is TRBV19 and J usage is TRBJ2-3, with TRBD2 matching over 12 bases. CDR1 is LNHDA and CDR2 is SQIVND in the germline V gene (reference sequence). V shed 3 bases, J shed 1 base, and the junction held 2 bases outside the gene matches. The CDR3 runs to 16 residues. CDR3 sequence reads: CASSMRTSGGTDTQYF. CDR3 nucleotides: TGTGCCAGTAGTATGAGGACTAGCGGGGGCACAGATACGCAGTATTTT.

J is TRBJ2-2 and V is TRBV10-3; 9 bases line up with TRBD1. The CDR3 has 14 amino acids. V gave up 5 bases and J gave up 6 bases; unmatched junction bases: 4. Germline V gene sequence: CDR1 ENHRY, CDR2 SYGVKD. DNA for the CDR3: TGTGCCATCAGTCGGACAGGGGACTCCGGGGAGCTGTTTTTT. Its translation: CAISRTGDSGELFF.

This clone has more than one count but fewer than ten. The chain carries TRBV5-5 and TRBJ1-1, with D unclear. This CDR3 contains 13 residues. The germline CDR1 and CDR2 sequences are SGHKS and YYEKEE (reference sequence). Deletions cut 0 bases from V and 1 base from J, with 4 bases between. The CDR3 sequence: CASSLVWNTEAFF. The DNA for the CDR3 is TGTGCCAGCAGCTTGGTCTGGAACACTGAAGCTTTCTTT.

The chain recombines TRBV2 with TRBJ1-2, with D maybe TRBD1 (6 bases). Germline CDR1 is SNHLY and CDR2 is FYNNEI. V dropped 4 bases and J dropped 4 bases, with 13 bases sitting between them. There are 14 residues in the CDR3. CDR3 protein: CASSARQDFYGYTF. The CDR3 nucleotides are TGTGCCAGCAGTGCGCGACAGGACTTCTATGGCTACACCTTC. Full variable domain (remainder filled in from reference TRBV2 and TRBJ1-2): EPEVTQTPSHQVTQMGQEVILRCVPISNHLYFYWYRQILGQKVEFLVSFYNNEISEKSEIFDDQFSVERPDGSNFTLKIRSTKLEDSAMYFCASSARQDFYGYTFGSGTRLTVV.

The chain couples TRBV15 to TRBJ2-7, with D maybe TRBD2 (6 bases). CDR1 and CDR2 from the germline V gene are LNHNV and YYDKDF (reference sequence). This CDR3 comprises 15 residues. V lost 0 bases and J 5 bases, leaving 14 bases between the germline ends. The CDR3 coding sequence is TGTGCCACCAGCAGAGATCTTGAGGGACTCCACGAGCAGTACTTC. This gives the protein CATSRDLEGLHEQYF.

In this sample, this clone turned up once. V is TRBV28 and J is TRBJ2-7, with 8 bases that match TRBD2. Germline V gene data show CDR1 as MDHEN and CDR2 as SYDVKM. This CDR3 has 14 residues. V lost 6 bases to trimming and J lost 2 bases; unmatched junction nucleotides: 6. The CDR3 DNA is TGTGCCAGCAGCTCCATGACTAGCGCCTACGAGCAGTACTTC. Its protein product is CASSSMTSAYEQYF.

The chain recombines TRBV7-9 with TRBJ1-4; 10 bases line up with TRBD1. Germline V CDR1 and CDR2: SEHNR, FQNEAQ (reference sequence). The CDR3 has 16 residues. J lost 7 bases, V lost 1 base, and 6 bases had no gene match. The DNA of the CDR3 is TGTGCCAGCAGCTTAGACGACAGGGGGCAAAGTGAAAAACTGTTTTTT. Residues: CASSLDDRGQSEKLFF.

This chain joins TRBV30 and TRBJ2-1; a possible D gene is TRBD2 (6 bases). Trimming left V 3 bases short and J 6 bases short, with 18 bases between. The CDR3 totals 15 residues. Germline V gene lookup returns CDR1 GTSNPN and CDR2 SVGIG (reference sequence). The CDR3 DNA reads as TGTGCCTGGAGGGAGGCGGGAATCCCCTTCAATGAGCAGTTCTTC. Translated, it gives CAWREAGIPFNEQFF.

The rearrangement links TRBV5-1 to TRBJ2-1; D is ambiguous. The CDR3 extends over 16 amino acids. Germline V lookup: CDR1 SGHRS, CDR2 YFSETQ. Trimming stripped 0 bases from V and 0 bases from J, with 10 bases between. CDR3 nucleotides: TGCGCCAGCAGCTTGGTAAGCGCCAGCTCCTACAATGAGCAGTTCTTC. Protein product: CASSLVSASSYNEQFF.

This chain uses TRBV6-5 with TRBJ1-2, with a tentative D call TRBD1 (5 bases). V was cut by 0 bases and J by 7 bases, with 9 bases left in between. This CDR3 contains 13 residues. CDR1 and CDR2 (germline): MNHEY, SVGAGI. The CDR3 DNA sequence: TGTGCCAGCAGTTACTCGGGAGGGGTTGGCTACACCTTC. Translating gives CASSYSGGVGYTF.

The genes are TRBV9 and TRBJ1-5, with no clear D. V dropped 3 bases and J dropped 0 bases, with 7 bases sitting between them. Germline-derived CDR1 and CDR2 are SGDLS and YYNGEE. This CDR3 is 14 amino acids long. Written as DNA, the CDR3 is TGTGCCAGCAGCGAGTCAGGTAGCAATCAGCCCCAGCATTTT. Its protein is CASSESGSNQPQHF.

The chain links TRBV5-4 to TRBJ1-2, with D possibly being TRBD1 (5 bases). CDR3 size: 16 residues. Trimming left V 3 bases short and J 1 base short, with 16 bases between. Germline V gene sequence: CDR1 SGHNT, CDR2 YYREEE (reference sequence). DNA for the CDR3: TGTGCCAGCAGCTCGATCAGGGAAGGTCGTAACTATGGCTACACCTTC. Its protein is CASSSIREGRNYGYTF.

For the CDR3, the DNA is TGTGCCAGCAGCCAACGCTTGAGGCCAGATACGCAGTATTTT. Protein sequence: CASSQRLRPDTQYF. V gene TRBV4-2 combines with J gene TRBJ2-3, with D uncertain. Germline loops: CDR1 LGHNA, CDR2 YNFKEQ. The CDR3 is 14 amino acids. V was cut by 2 bases and J by 4 bases, with 10 bases left in between.

V gene TRBV2 combines with J gene TRBJ2-3; 7 bases fit TRBD2. Germline V CDR1 and CDR2: SNHLY, FYNNEI. The V segment lost 5 bases and the J segment 1 base; nucleotides outside the gene matches: 9. The CDR3 is made up of 16 amino acids. Here the CDR3 DNA reads TGTGCCAGCAGTCGAGTAGCGGGTCAAGGCACAGATACGCAGTATTTT. Its translation: CASSRVAGQGTDTQYF.

The rearrangement uses TRBV9 and TRBJ2-7, with TRBD1 matching 10 bases. The CDR3 is 16 amino acids. The V gene end was trimmed by 2 bases and the J gene end by 2 bases; junction bases not matched to a gene: 7. From germline, CDR1 is SGDLS and CDR2 YYNGEE. CDR3 region: CASSVSPGQGAYEQYF. CDR3 DNA sequence: TGTGCCAGCAGCGTCTCCCCTGGACAGGGGGCCTACGAGCAGTACTTC.

CDR3 in amino acids: CASSPKDLASGRNYRETQYF. CDR3 DNA sequence: TGTGCCAGCAGCCCAAAAGATCTGGCTAGCGGGAGGAATTATCGAGAGACCCAGTACTTC. The chain uses TRBV4-2 and TRBJ2-5; 11 bases match TRBD2. V dropped 4 bases and J dropped 4; count of bases not matched to a gene: 20. The CDR3 runs 20 residues. CDR1 is LGHNA and CDR2 is YNFKEQ in the germline V gene.

The genes are TRBV9 and TRBJ2-1; D is possibly TRBD2 (5 bases). Deletions cut 1 base from V and 4 bases from J, with 9 bases between. CDR3 length: 14 amino acids. Germline CDR1 SGDLS, CDR2 YYNGEE. The CDR3 spells CASSVRGLYNEQFF. CDR3 DNA: TGTGCCAGCAGCGTACGGGGTCTATACAATGAGCAGTTCTTC.

The chain carries TRBV7-8 and TRBJ1-1; D perhaps matches TRBD1 (5 bases). The CDR3 extends over 15 amino acids. Germline V gene lookup returns CDR1 SGHVS and CDR2 FQNEAQ. The V and J ends lost 3 bases and 1 base respectively, with 12 bases between them. This chain's CDR3 is CASSFAVGANTEAFF. CDR3 in DNA: TGTGCCAGCAGCTTTGCCGTAGGGGCGAACACTGAAGCTTTCTTT.